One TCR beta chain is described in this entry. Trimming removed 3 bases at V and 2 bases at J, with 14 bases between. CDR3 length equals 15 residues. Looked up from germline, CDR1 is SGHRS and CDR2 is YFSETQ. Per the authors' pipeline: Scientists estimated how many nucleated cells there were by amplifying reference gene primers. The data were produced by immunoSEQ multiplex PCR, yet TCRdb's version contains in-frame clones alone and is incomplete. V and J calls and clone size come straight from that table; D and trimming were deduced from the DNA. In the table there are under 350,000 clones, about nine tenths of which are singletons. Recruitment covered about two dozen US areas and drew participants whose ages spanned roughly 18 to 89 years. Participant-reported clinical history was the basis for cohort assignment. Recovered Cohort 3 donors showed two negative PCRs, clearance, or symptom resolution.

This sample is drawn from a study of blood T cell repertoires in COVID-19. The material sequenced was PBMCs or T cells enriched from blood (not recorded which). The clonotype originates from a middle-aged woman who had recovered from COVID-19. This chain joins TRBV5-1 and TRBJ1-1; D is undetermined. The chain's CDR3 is CASSSTDGGNTEAFF. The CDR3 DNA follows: TGCGCCAGCAGCTCGACGGACGGAGGCAACACTGAAGCTTTCTTT. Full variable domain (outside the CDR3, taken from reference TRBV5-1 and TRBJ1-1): KAGVTQTPRYLIKTRGQQVTLSCSPISGHRSVSWYQQTPGQGLQFLFEYFSETQRNKGNFPGRFSGRQFSNSRSEMNVSTLELGDSALYLCASSSTDGGNTEAFFGQGTRLTVV.